Reported below is one T cell receptor beta chain. Its antigen is not known. The TRB cDNA libraries were prepared by 5' RACE with UMI labels. No DNA is given; TCRdb re-called the 5' RACE reads and lists each CDR3 protein once. The specimen's table records about 24,000 distinct CDR3 sequences. CDR3 length equals 15 residues. In germline, CDR1 is LGHDT, CDR2 YNNKEL (reference sequence). Naivety in CD8+ T cells corresponded to a CD45RO-CCR7+CD27+CD95- phenotype. The data were taken from a study of CXCR3-negative and CXCR3-positive naive CD8 T cells. Study results and caveats: High diversity, comparable across both naive subsets, contrasted with much lower diversity in memory CD8+ cells.

V and J are TRBV3-1 and TRBJ2-1; TCRdb returns TRBD2, unconfirmable since there is no DNA. The source of this sequence is a human donor in good health. Some clones in this sample may be carry-over from other donors' samples. The sample was naive CXCR3- CD8+ T cells from blood. Subset specified: CD45RO-CCR7+CD27+CD95- naive CD8+ T cells lacking CXCR3 (TNR3-). The CDR3 loop is CASSQGEATYNEQFF.